The next 24 T cell receptor beta chains were all read from a single sample in a study of early T cells in non-severe SARS-CoV-2 infection. TCRdb reanalysed the 5' RACE reads using MiXCR and keeps one entry per CDR3 protein. The table includes some 26,000 distinct CDR3 sequences, nearly 4.5% detected once. Specimen: whole blood. The receptors come from an adult who was a healthcare worker with PCR-confirmed SARS-CoV-2 infection or an uninfected control (not recorded which).

This clonotype occurred many times. The chain uses TRBV4-2 and TRBJ1-5, with TRBD1 as a possible D gene (5 bases). The CDR3 totals 18 residues. Germline V gene data show CDR1 as LGHNA and CDR2 as YNFKEQ. The V and J ends lost 0 bases and 0 bases respectively, with 15 bases between them. This CDR3 reads CASSQDARAGYSNQPQHF. CDR3 bases: TGTGCCAGCAGCCAAGATGCCAGGGCGGGATATAGCAATCAGCCCCAGCATTTT.

A few counts support this clonotype. This may be a read error, as it is one base from a much larger clone. The V gene is TRBV4-1, the J gene TRBJ1-6; 7 bases agree with TRBD1. CDR1 is MGHRA, CDR2 YSYEKL, per germline. The CDR3 length is 17 residues. The CDR3 DNA follows: TGCGCCAGCAGCCTAGATCGTGGGGACAGCTATAATTCACCCATCCACTTT. Residues: CASSLDRGDSYNSPIHF.

A note on this clonotype: One end of the junction varies from germline; a read error may be responsible. Here the CDR3 reads CASSQDGTPTSENTIYF. The CDR3 coding sequence is TGTGCCAGCAGCCAAGACGGGACGCCTACCTCTGAAAACACCATATATTTT. The chain links TRBV7-8 to TRBJ1-3; a possible D gene is TRBD1 (5 bases). Germline CDR1 reads SGHVS; CDR2 reads FQNEAQ. This CDR3 region has 17 residues.

This clonotype has at least ten counts. The gene calls are TRBV7-8 and TRBJ2-7; D may be TRBD1 (5 bases). This CDR3 contains 13 residues. V lost 3 bases and J lost 2, with 8 bases in between. Germline V gives CDR1 SGHVS, CDR2 FQNEAQ. The CDR3 protein is CASSLPGTYEQYF. The CDR3 nucleotides read TGTGCCAGCAGCTTGCCAGGGACCTACGAGCAGTACTTC.

The chain is built from TRBV6-2 or TRBV6-3 and TRBJ2-7; D is unresolved. V lost 7 bases and J lost 0, with 7 bases in between. The germline CDR1 and CDR2 sequences are MNHEY and SVGEGT. The CDR3 is made up of 12 amino acids. The CDR3: CASKRDSYEQYF. CDR3 nucleotide sequence: TGTGCCAGCAAACGAGACTCCTACGAGCAGTACTTC.

Only one count was recorded for this clonotype. The chain employs TRBV7-2 and TRBJ2-6; D possibly corresponds to TRBD1 (7 bases). This CDR3 comprises 17 residues. The germline gives CDR1 SGHTA, CDR2 FQGNSA. Trimming shortened V by 2 bases and J by 2 bases, and 13 bases separated the two germline ends. The CDR3 here is CASSLIGGGTGANVLTF. Here the CDR3 DNA reads TGTGCCAGCAGCTTAATAGGAGGGGGCACTGGGGCCAACGTCCTGACTTTC. The full variable domain, in which reference TRBV7-2 and TRBJ2-6 provide the parts outside the CDR3, is GAGVSQSPSNKVTEKGKDVELRCDPISGHTALYWYRQSLGQGLEFLIYFQGNSAPDKSGLPSDRFSAERTGGSVSTLTIQRTQQEDSAVYLCASSLIGGGTGANVLTFGAGSRLTVL.

This clonotype was picked up many times. The gene calls are TRBV7-9 and TRBJ2-3, with D uncertain. This CDR3 has 16 amino acids. Germline assignment: CDR1 SEHNR and CDR2 FQNEAQ (reference sequence). V lost 5 bases to trimming and J lost 4 bases, with 19 bases between them. The CDR3 loop reads CASSPRLGIEADTQYF. CDR3 coding DNA: TGTGCCAGCAGCCCCCGCTTGGGTATAGAGGCAGATACGCAGTATTTT.

This clonotype showed up many times. This chain connects TRBV18 to TRBJ1-1; 9 positions match TRBD1. CDR3 length: 16 residues. CDR1 is KGHSH and CDR2 is LQKENI in the germline V gene. The V gene end was trimmed by 3 bases and the J gene end by 0 bases; junction bases not matched to a gene: 5. The CDR3 sequence: CASSPDRGRMNTEAFF. In DNA form, the CDR3 reads TGTGCCAGCTCACCTGACAGGGGGAGGATGAACACTGAAGCTTTCTTT.

This clonotype was counted many times. The rearrangement uses TRBV28 and TRBJ1-2; tentatively, D is TRBD1 (5 bases). This CDR3 spans 13 amino acids. Between the trimmed V and J ends, which lost 8 bases and 8 bases, there was a span of 18 bases. Per the germline V gene, CDR1 is MDHEN and CDR2 is SYDVKM. CDR3 region: CASAPVLGTGYTF. DNA for the CDR3: TGTGCCAGCGCTCCGGTTTTGGGGACCGGCTACACCTTC.

The V gene is TRBV7-2, the J gene TRBJ2-3; maybe TRBD2 (5 bases). The CDR3 consists of 15 residues. V was clipped by 5 bases and J by 3 bases, with 15 bases between them. Per the germline V gene, CDR1 is SGHTA and CDR2 is FQGNSA. The CDR3 reads CASSPRYGVTDTQYF. CDR3 bases: TGTGCCAGCAGCCCCCGCTACGGGGTGACAGATACGCAGTATTTT.

This clonotype was seen many times. This sequence joins TRBV29-1 and TRBJ2-7; 9 positions match TRBD1. After removal of 6 bases from V and 4 bases from J, the junction contained 10 bases not matched to a gene. The germline CDR1 and CDR2 sequences are SQVTM and ANQGSEA. The CDR3 contains 14 residues. CDR3 sequence reads: CSVARQGVRYEQYF. The CDR3, as DNA: TGCAGCGTCGCTAGACAGGGGGTACGATACGAGCAGTACTTC.

This clonotype was seen at least ten times. V and J are TRBV6-1 and TRBJ1-1; TRBD1 is a possible D gene (5 bases). Deletions cut 4 bases from V and 5 bases from J, with 11 bases between. The CDR3 is 13 residues long. CDR1 MNHNS and CDR2 SASEGT come from the germline V gene. The CDR3 sequence is CASSARGGTEAFF. The CDR3 coding sequence is TGTGCCAGCAGTGCTAGGGGTGGAACTGAAGCTTTCTTT.

This clonotype was detected many times. The V and J genes are TRBV5-1 and TRBJ1-1; D remains ambiguous. V gave up 0 bases and J gave up 2 bases, with 5 bases separating them. Germline V gene data show CDR1 as SGHRS and CDR2 as YFSETQ. This CDR3 comprises 13 residues. The CDR3 loop is CASSLVRNTEAFF. The CDR3 nucleotides are TGCGCCAGCAGCTTGGTACGTAACACTGAAGCTTTCTTT.

At least ten counts were recorded for this clonotype. The chain carries TRBV5-4 and TRBJ2-7, with D tentatively TRBD1 (6 bases). The CDR3 covers 14 residues. Germline values: CDR1 SGHNT, CDR2 YYREEE (reference sequence). V dropped 6 bases and J dropped 0 bases, with 13 bases sitting between them. Written as DNA, the CDR3 is TGTGCCAGCAACACAGGGCCGAGCTCCTACGAGCAGTACTTC. It translates to CASNTGPSSYEQYF.

This clonotype came up many times. The chain links TRBV14 to TRBJ2-2; D gene unclear. Trimming stripped 0 bases from V and 1 base from J, with 15 bases between. CDR1 and CDR2 from the germline V gene are SGHDN and FVKESK. This CDR3 has 18 residues. This CDR3 is CASSQDGTLLRNTGELFF. Here the CDR3 DNA reads TGTGCCAGCAGCCAAGATGGTACATTGCTACGGAACACCGGGGAGCTGTTTTTT. Filled out from reference TRBV14 and TRBJ2-2, the complete variable domain reads EAGVTQFPSHSVIEKGQTVTLRCDPISGHDNLYWYRRVMGKEIKFLLHFVKESKQDESGMPNNRFLAERTGGTYSTLKVQPAELEDSGVYFCASSQDGTLLRNTGELFFGEGSRLTVL.

The sample holds many counts of this clonotype. The chain couples TRBV5-1 to TRBJ2-7; a weak D match, TRBD2 (6 bases). This CDR3 has 15 amino acids. V gave up 3 bases and J gave up 4 bases, with 17 bases separating them. Germline-derived CDR1 and CDR2 are SGHRS and YFSETQ. This chain's CDR3 is CASSSRVGGWYEQYF. Here the CDR3 DNA reads TGCGCCAGCAGCTCCCGTGTCGGGGGATGGTACGAGCAGTACTTC. Looking up the rest from reference TRBV5-1 and TRBJ2-7 gives the full variable domain: KAGVTQTPRYLIKTRGQQVTLSCSPISGHRSVSWYQQTPGQGLQFLFEYFSETQRNKGNFPGRFSGRQFSNSRSEMNVSTLELGDSALYLCASSSRVGGWYEQYFGPGTRLTVT.

This clonotype has at least ten counts. V is TRBV30 and J is TRBJ1-5; a possible D gene is TRBD1 (6 bases). Germline-derived CDR1 and CDR2 are GTSNPN and SVGIG (reference sequence). The germline V and J ends were trimmed by 0 bases and 0 bases, with 12 bases remaining between them. The CDR3 has 16 residues. CDR3 coding DNA: TGTGCCTGGAGTGTCAGGGGAGGATATAGCAATCAGCCCCAGCATTTT. Translation gives CAWSVRGGYSNQPQHF. Supplemented by reference TRBV30 and TRBJ1-5, the full variable domain reads SQTIHQWPATLVQPVGSPLSLECTVEGTSNPNLYWYRQAAGRGLQLLFYSVGIGQISSEVPQNLSASRPQDRQFILSSKKLLLSDSGFYLCAWSVRGGYSNQPQHFGDGTRLSIL.

J is TRBJ2-3 and V is TRBV12-3 or TRBV12-4, with D perhaps matching TRBD1 (6 bases). V was clipped by 6 bases and J by 2 bases, with 18 bases between them. The CDR3 is 16 amino acids. The CDR3 nucleotides are TGTGCCAGCAGCACAGGGTCCACCGGGGCCACAGATACGCAGTATTTT. Protein sequence: CASSTGSTGATDTQYF.

This clonotype was recorded at least ten times. The V call is TRBV7-2, the J call TRBJ2-5, with TRBD2 matching over 9 bases. The CDR3 totals 17 residues. CDR1 SGHTA and CDR2 FQGNSA come from the germline V gene. V shed 1 base and J 1 base; nucleotides not matched to a gene: 7. The CDR3 DNA follows: TGTGCCAGCAGCTTAGGTCGCGGCGGGGGGGCCCAAGAGACCCAGTACTTC. This codes for CASSLGRGGGAQETQYF.

This clonotype was detected many times. The V call is TRBV28, the J call TRBJ1-5, with TRBD1 as a possible D gene (6 bases). CDR1 is MDHEN, CDR2 SYDVKM, per germline. With 7 bases removed from V and 1 base from J, the gap between germline ends came to 14 bases. The CDR3 sequence is 15 residues long. CDR3: CASNHGQFSNQPQHF. The CDR3 coding sequence is TGTGCCAGCAACCACGGACAGTTCAGCAATCAGCCCCAGCATTTT.

This clonotype is medium-sized within its sample. The chain recombines TRBV14 with TRBJ2-3; tentatively, D is TRBD1 (5 bases). CDR3 length: 15 residues. With 1 base removed from V and 1 base from J, the gap between germline ends came to 9 bases. Per germline, CDR1 SGHDN and CDR2 FVKESK. CDR3 amino acids: CASSQARVGTDTQYF. The CDR3 DNA sequence: TGTGCCAGCAGCCAAGCCAGGGTAGGCACAGATACGCAGTATTTT.

This clonotype was detected many times. This chain links TRBV6-1 with TRBJ1-2; D unresolved. This CDR3 is 13 amino acids long. V was trimmed by 1 base and J by 3 bases, leaving 6 bases between them. Germline CDR1 and CDR2: MNHNS and SASEGT. The CDR3 region is CASSEGLHYGYTF. The CDR3 DNA sequence: TGTGCCAGCAGTGAAGGGCTGCACTATGGCTACACCTTC.

This clonotype turned up a few times. The chain uses TRBV7-6 and TRBJ1-1; 10 bases agree with TRBD1. After removal of 2 bases from V and 3 bases from J, the junction contained 18 bases not matched to a gene. This CDR3 region has 20 residues. The V gene's germline CDR1 is SGHVS and CDR2 FNYEAQ. CDR3 amino acids: CASSLKAGQGMAFSYTEAFF. CDR3 coding DNA: TGTGCCAGCAGCTTAAAAGCGGGACAGGGGATGGCTTTTTCCTACACTGAAGCTTTCTTT.

This clonotype was recorded at least ten times. The chain employs TRBV20-1 and TRBJ2-5; no clear D gene. CDR3 size: 14 residues. Between the trimmed V and J ends, which lost 3 bases and 0 bases, there was a span of 11 bases. Per the germline V gene, CDR1 is DFQATT and CDR2 is SNEGSKA (reference sequence). CDR3 amino acids: CSASRVEYQETQYF. Written as DNA, the CDR3 is TGCAGTGCTAGTCGGGTGGAGTACCAAGAGACCCAGTACTTC.